Below, 21 T cell receptor beta chains from the same sample are listed, as sequenced in a study of T cells in Graves' hyperthyroidism and ophthalmopathy. RNA transcripts provided the source from which TCR beta CDR3 regions were amplified. First-round RT-PCR with HTBI primers amplified the TCR CDR3 region. MiXCR, applied by TCRdb to the multiplex PCR reads, yields one record per CDR3 protein. The sample includes roughly 550,000 distinct CDR3 sequences, about 16% of them seen just once. Material for sequencing was blood. These receptors were obtained from a woman younger than 45 with Graves' ophthalmopathy.

The sample holds many counts of this clonotype. The chain has TRBV29-1 and TRBJ1-1, with a tentative D call TRBD1 (6 bases). V lost 8 bases and J lost 1, with 20 bases in between. This CDR3 has 15 amino acids. Germline V gives CDR1 SQVTM, CDR2 ANQGSEA. The CDR3 sequence is CSSSRGPFPNTEAFF. The CDR3 coding sequence is TGCAGCTCGTCCCGGGGGCCCTTTCCGAACACTGAAGCTTTCTTT.

This clonotype was seen only a few times. The rearrangement links TRBV6-1 to TRBJ2-1; 9 nucleotides match TRBD1. The CDR3 has 15 residues. V shed 8 bases, J shed 6 bases, and the junction held 11 bases outside the gene matches. CDR1 is MNHNS and CDR2 is SASEGT in the germline V gene. In nucleotides, the CDR3 is TGTGCCAGCGCAAGTACGGGACAGGGCGGCAATGAGCAGTTCTTC. This codes for CASASTGQGGNEQFF.

The chain is built from TRBV20-1 and TRBJ1-4; no firm D call. Looked up from germline, CDR1 is DFQATT and CDR2 is SNEGSKA (reference sequence). The CDR3 is 13 amino acids. The V gene lost 3 bases and the J gene lost 4 bases, with 9 bases spanning the gap. CDR3 bases: TGCAGTGCTAGTACCGGTCATAATGAAAAACTGTTTTTT. Its translation is CSASTGHNEKLFF.

A few counts support this clonotype. The rearrangement joins TRBV20-1 to TRBJ2-2, with a weak D call TRBD1 (6 bases). Trimming pared 4 bases from V and 6 bases from J, leaving 15 bases between. CDR3 size: 14 residues. The V gene's germline CDR1 is DFQATT and CDR2 SNEGSKA (reference sequence). CDR3 sequence: CSAMLGAKAGELFF. For the CDR3, the DNA is TGCAGTGCTATGCTGGGGGCTAAAGCCGGGGAGCTGTTTTTT.

The table lists this clonotype with a few counts. The gene calls are TRBV10-1 and TRBJ2-1; 10 nucleotides agree with TRBD2. The junction had 10 bases not matched to a gene; V was cut back by 0 bases and J by 8 bases. The CDR3 consists of 17 residues. Germline CDR1 WNHNN, CDR2 SYGVQD (reference sequence). The chain's CDR3 is CASSESKRSGRAHEQFF. The CDR3 nucleotides are TGCGCCAGCAGTGAGTCGAAAAGGAGCGGGAGGGCCCATGAGCAGTTCTTC.

This clonotype occurred many times. The V gene is TRBV30, the J gene TRBJ1-6; TRBD1 agrees at 9 bases. The CDR3 is made up of 15 amino acids. Germline loops: CDR1 GTSNPN, CDR2 SVGIG (reference sequence). V dropped 0 bases and J dropped 7; count of bases not matched to a gene: 4. CDR3 in DNA: TGTGCCTGGAGTGTACAGGGGACAGGGAATTCACCCCTCCACTTT. Translating gives CAWSVQGTGNSPLHF.

V gene TRBV6-5 combines with J gene TRBJ1-5, with D unresolved. Germline V lookup: CDR1 MNHEY, CDR2 SVGAGI. Trimming removed 2 bases from V and 1 base from J, with 9 bases in between. The CDR3 contains 15 residues. CDR3 sequence reads: CASSYRTESNQPQHF. In nucleotides, the CDR3 is TGTGCCAGCAGTTACCGGACGGAGAGCAATCAGCCCCAGCATTTT.

Ten or more counts support this clonotype. The chain couples TRBV3-1 to TRBJ2-7, with 12 bases that match TRBD2. The CDR3 has 15 amino acids. The junction had 7 bases not matched to a gene; V was cut back by 4 bases and J by 6 bases. The V gene's germline CDR1 is LGHDT and CDR2 YNNKEL (reference sequence). In DNA, the CDR3 is TGTGCCAGCAGCCCCAGACTAGCGGGAGCGGCCGAGCAGTACTTC. Translation gives CASSPRLAGAAEQYF.

The rearrangement joins TRBV6-1 to TRBJ2-3, with 7 positions matching TRBD2. The V segment lost 6 bases and the J segment 3 bases; nucleotides outside the gene matches: 12. Germline assignment: CDR1 MNHNS and CDR2 SASEGT. This CDR3 has 16 amino acids. CDR3 in DNA: TGTGCCAGCAGCAGTGACGCGGGGGAGGGGACAGATACGCAGTATTTT. Amino acids: CASSSDAGEGTDTQYF.

This chain connects TRBV18 to TRBJ2-3, with D maybe TRBD2 (7 bases). Germline V gene data show CDR1 as KGHSH and CDR2 as LQKENI. Trimming took off 8 bases at V and 11 bases at J, with 26 bases between the two ends. The length of the CDR3 is 15 residues. The CDR3, as DNA: TGTGCCAGCAAAGGGGGGGCTCTAGCAACCCGGGGGCAGTATTTT. It encodes CASKGGALATRGQYF. Variable domain in full (rest from reference TRBV18 and TRBJ2-3): NAGVMQNPRHLVRRRGQEARLRCSPMKGHSHVYWYRQLPEEGLKFMVYLQKENIIDESGMPKERFSAEFPKEGPSILRIQQVVRGDSAAYFCASKGGALATRGQYFGPGTRLTVL.

In this sample, this clonotype turned up a few times. This rearrangement joins TRBV15 to TRBJ2-7; maybe TRBD2 (6 bases). The CDR3 is 14 amino acids. V lost 1 base to trimming and J lost 6 bases, with 13 bases between them. From germline, CDR1 is LNHNV and CDR2 YYDKDF (reference sequence). CDR3 DNA: TGTGCCACCAGCAGAGTGGCGGGAAATTCCGAGCAGTACTTC. Translated, it gives CATSRVAGNSEQYF.

This clonotype was seen at least ten times. The chain joins TRBV7-2 to TRBJ2-2; the D is unclear. V was trimmed by 0 bases and J by 1 base, leaving 9 bases between them. Germline V gene data show CDR1 as SGHTA and CDR2 as FQGNSA. This CDR3 spans 16 amino acids. The CDR3 spells CASSLALGVNTGELFF. DNA for the CDR3: TGTGCCAGCAGCTTAGCCCTCGGCGTGAACACCGGGGAGCTGTTTTTT.

This clonotype has ten or more counts. The chain is built from TRBV30 and TRBJ1-3, with 9 bases lining up with TRBD1. V was clipped by 3 bases and J by 0 bases; unmatched bases: 9. The length of the CDR3 is 17 residues. Germline V CDR1 and CDR2: GTSNPN, SVGIG (reference sequence). CDR3 residues: CAWRLKSGQGSGNTIYF. The CDR3 region has the DNA TGTGCCTGGAGGTTGAAATCGGGACAGGGCTCTGGAAACACCATATATTTT.

This clonotype was observed many times. The CDR3 here is CAWSSGRSTVADTQYF. The CDR3 DNA reads TGTGCCTGGAGTAGCGGGAGGTCGACCGTGGCAGATACGCAGTATTTT. The chain uses TRBV30 and TRBJ2-3; TRBD2 aligns across 9 bases. Trimming cost V 2 bases and J 4 bases; bases outside gene matches: 10. The CDR3 has 16 residues. Germline CDR1 and CDR2: GTSNPN and SVGIG (reference sequence).

This clonotype was counted only a few times. This chain connects TRBV15 to TRBJ1-5; D uncertain. This CDR3 contains 12 residues. The V and J ends lost 2 bases and 8 bases respectively, with 7 bases between them. Germline-derived CDR1 and CDR2 are LNHNV and YYDKDF (reference sequence). CDR3 residues: CATSRLVKPQHF. The CDR3 nucleotides read TGTGCCACCAGCAGACTTGTCAAGCCCCAGCATTTT.

This clonotype was counted many times. The genes are TRBV2 and TRBJ2-7; 7 positions agree with TRBD2. The V gene's germline CDR1 is SNHLY and CDR2 FYNNEI. After removal of 6 bases from V and 2 bases from J, the junction contained 10 bases not matched to a gene. This CDR3 spans 15 amino acids. This CDR3 reads CASRRGLAEPYEQYF. The CDR3 DNA sequence: TGTGCCAGCAGGCGGGGTCTAGCGGAGCCCTACGAGCAGTACTTC.

This clonotype occurred a few times. CDR3 sequence: CASSLGWSREQFF. CDR3 nucleotide sequence: TGTGCCAGCAGCTTAGGTTGGTCAAGGGAGCAGTTCTTC. V usage is TRBV5-4 and J usage is TRBJ2-1; D not resolved. Trimming pared 2 bases from V and 10 bases from J, leaving 13 bases between. Germline lookup yields CDR1 SGHNT and CDR2 YYREEE (reference sequence). The CDR3 covers 13 residues.

This clonotype was detected only a few times. The gene calls are TRBV7-9 and TRBJ2-7, with TRBD2 identical over 8 bases. The CDR3 length is 14 residues. Germline V gene lookup returns CDR1 SEHNR and CDR2 FQNEAQ (reference sequence). V lost 8 bases, J lost 6 bases, and 12 bases stayed unmatched. The CDR3 loop is CASQSGLAGSEQYF. The CDR3 region has the DNA TGTGCCAGCCAATCCGGCCTAGCGGGTAGCGAGCAGTACTTC.

The V call is TRBV6-6, the J call TRBJ1-2; D might be TRBD1 (5 bases). CDR1 is MNHNY and CDR2 is SVGAGI in the germline V gene (reference sequence). V shed 0 bases and J shed 6 bases, with 17 bases lying between them. There are 16 residues in the CDR3. The CDR3 nucleotides read TGTGCCAGCAGTTACTCGGCAGGGTTCATCCAGAATGGCTACACCTTC. Its protein is CASSYSAGFIQNGYTF.

This chain connects TRBV7-4 to TRBJ1-4, with TRBD1 as a possible D gene (6 bases). The ends were cut back, 5 bases at V and 5 bases at J, with 15 bases in the middle. Germline lookup yields CDR1 SGHVT and CDR2 SQSDAQ. The CDR3 contains 15 residues. The CDR3 nucleotides read TGTGCCAGCAGCCGCTCGGGGGCAAGAAATGAAAAACTGTTTTTT. Amino acids: CASSRSGARNEKLFF. Supplemented by reference TRBV7-4 and TRBJ1-4, the full variable domain reads GAGVSQSPRYKVAKRGRDVALRCDSISGHVTLYWYRQTLGQGSEVLTYSQSDAQRDKSGRPSGRFSAERPERSVSTLKIQRTEQGDSAVYLCASSRSGARNEKLFFGSGTQLSVL.

Comments on this clonotype: This may be a read error: a much more frequent sequence differs by one nucleotide. The CDR3 does not end in the conserved phenylalanine or tryptophan, so this is likely a read error. The chain recombines TRBV6-2 or TRBV6-3 with TRBJ1-1; TRBD1 might be the D (6 bases). The CDR3 runs to 14 residues. V dropped 4 bases and J dropped 1 base, with 10 bases sitting between them. Per the germline V gene, CDR1 is MNHEY and CDR2 is SVGEGT. The CDR3 protein is CASSSQGRNTEAFL. The CDR3 DNA follows: TGTGCCAGCAGTTCACAGGGCAGGAACACTGAAGCTTTCCTT.